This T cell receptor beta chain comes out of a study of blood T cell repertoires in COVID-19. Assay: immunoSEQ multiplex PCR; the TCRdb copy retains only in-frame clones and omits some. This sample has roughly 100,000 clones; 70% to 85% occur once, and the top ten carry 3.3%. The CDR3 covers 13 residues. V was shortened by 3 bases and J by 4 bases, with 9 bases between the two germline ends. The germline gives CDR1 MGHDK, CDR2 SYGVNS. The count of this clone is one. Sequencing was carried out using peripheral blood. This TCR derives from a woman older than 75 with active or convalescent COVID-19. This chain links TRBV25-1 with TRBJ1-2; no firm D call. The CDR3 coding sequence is TGTGCCAGCAGTGATGGGCAGGTCTATGGCTACACCTTC. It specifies CASSDGQVYGYTF.